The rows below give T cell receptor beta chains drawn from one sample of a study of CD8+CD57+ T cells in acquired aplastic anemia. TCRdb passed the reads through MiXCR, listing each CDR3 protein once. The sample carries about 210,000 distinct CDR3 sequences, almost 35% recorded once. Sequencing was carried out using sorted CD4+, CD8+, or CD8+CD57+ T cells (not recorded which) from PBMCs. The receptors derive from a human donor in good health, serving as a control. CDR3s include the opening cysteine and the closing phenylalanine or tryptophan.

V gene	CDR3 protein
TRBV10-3	CAISESPGGGQPQQYF
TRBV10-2	CASSEAGTSGKVQYF
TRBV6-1	CASRGGSGEKLFF
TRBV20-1	CSARGTSGAQETQYF
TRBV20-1	CSAIVYEKLFF
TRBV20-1	CSARGVGYEQYF
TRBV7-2	CASSPRTGLTYEQYF
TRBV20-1	CSARRGPRDRGYNEQFF
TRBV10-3	CAISEAGDPVF
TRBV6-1	CASSEAGGVGNTIYF
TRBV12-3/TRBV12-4	CASSSGRQAYYGYTF
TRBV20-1	CSARESQGSKTQYF
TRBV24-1	CATSETPDRDKTQYF
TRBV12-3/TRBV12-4	CASSEGRDSNQPQHF
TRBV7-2	CASSGRQNQPQHF
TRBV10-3	CAITSDYGYTF
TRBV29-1	CSVGKTSGSDTQYF
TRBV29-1	CSVRLQETQYF
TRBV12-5	CASGLARPYWNTEAFF
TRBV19	CASSVDRDYGYTF
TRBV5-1	CASSRGLASYEQYF
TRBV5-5	CASSRTGTGMATEAFF
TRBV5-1	CASSRIGESSEAFF
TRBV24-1	CATSDYKGLGDQPQHF
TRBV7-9	CASSPGQAQETQYF
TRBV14	CASSLQGGGAEKLFF
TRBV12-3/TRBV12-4	CASSSSPGQGFRETQYF
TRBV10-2	CAGKDRRTDTKYF
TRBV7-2	CASSLRPTGGDQETQYF
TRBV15	CATSRDMVGDNQPQHF
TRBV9	CASSVDWPSKEAFF
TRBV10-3	CASSESWGRHTNTEAFF
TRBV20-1	CSAEDGQGKETQYF
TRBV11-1	CASSLSITGKNQPQHF
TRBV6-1	CASSARLSTDTQYF
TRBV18	CASSPLATSDEQYF
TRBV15	CATSTSGTQYF
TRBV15	CATSRDLTGPEKLFF
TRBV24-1	CATSGGGGQGYNEQFF
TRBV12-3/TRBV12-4	CASSLSAGGLSCEQYF
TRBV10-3	CAGEGTGVGEQFF
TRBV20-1	CSARDRGGFTDTQYF
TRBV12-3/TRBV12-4	CASSLGTGTYF
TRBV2	CASSEAAHEQFF
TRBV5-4	CASSLVAGGGYGYTF
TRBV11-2	CASSPRTNGETQYF
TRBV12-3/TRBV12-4	CASSFAGGLQTQYF
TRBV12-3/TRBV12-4	CASSSYRQAQETQYF
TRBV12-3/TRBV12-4	CASSQEGGRSYEQYF
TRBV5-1	CASNLEPQNYGYTF
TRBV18	CASSPGQRGHSNQPQHF
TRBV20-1	CSASRDHSYEQYF
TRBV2	CASDGRQDTYGYTF
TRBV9	CASSVGGGHNSPLHF
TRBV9	CASSSSLGQGIYEQYF